Below, 11 T cell receptor beta chains from the same sample are listed, as sequenced in a study of shared clonotypes between healthy human individuals. The assay was immunoSEQ multiplex PCR, and TCRdb's table has in-frame clones only and misses some. Counted here are some 530,000 clones, almost 80% occurring once; the ten biggest clones make up around 13%. Sequenced sample: PBMCs. The receptor source for this set is a middle-aged woman in good health. Some clones in this sample may be carry-over from other donors' samples.

This clone has more than one count but fewer than ten. V usage is TRBV5-6 and J usage is TRBJ1-5; the D gene is possibly TRBD1 (6 bases). The V gene lost 0 bases and the J gene lost 6 bases, with 13 bases spanning the gap. CDR1 is SGHDT, CDR2 YYEEEE, per germline. The CDR3 is 15 amino acids. For the CDR3, the DNA is TGTGCCAGCAGCTTGGGGGGGCCACGGGGTCAGCCCCAGCATTTT. This codes for CASSLGGPRGQPQHF.

The J gene is TRBJ2-7, the V gene TRBV7-9; maybe TRBD1 (6 bases). The CDR3 has 15 amino acids. Trimming pared 3 bases from V and 5 bases from J, leaving 17 bases between. Germline V CDR1 and CDR2: SEHNR, FQNEAQ (reference sequence). DNA for the CDR3: TGTGCCAGCAGCTTCTACAGGGATAGAATTCACGAGCAGTACTTC. Translation gives CASSFYRDRIHEQYF. Using reference TRBV7-9 and TRBJ2-7 for the parts outside the CDR3, the full variable domain is DTGVSQNPRHKITKRGQNVTFRCDPISEHNRLYWYRQTLGQGPEFLTYFQNEAQLEKSRLLSDRFSAERPKGSFSTLEIQRTEQGDSAMYLCASSFYRDRIHEQYFGPGTRLTVT.

This chain connects TRBV28 to TRBJ2-5, with 8 positions matching TRBD1. Germline V gene lookup returns CDR1 MDHEN and CDR2 SYDVKM. The J segment lost 3 bases and the V segment lost 1 base, leaving 1 base of the junction unmatched. The CDR3 runs 14 residues. CDR3 loop: CASSLSGGEETQYF. The CDR3, as DNA: TGTGCCAGCAGTTTATCAGGGGGCGAAGAGACCCAGTACTTC.

The V call is TRBV9, the J call TRBJ2-7; TRBD2 agrees at 8 bases. V lost 0 bases to trimming and J lost 2 bases; unmatched junction nucleotides: 4. Germline loops: CDR1 SGDLS, CDR2 YYNGEE. The CDR3 is 15 residues long. Here the CDR3 reads CASSVGLANAYEQYF. The CDR3 coding sequence is TGTGCCAGCAGCGTAGGACTAGCGAACGCCTACGAGCAGTACTTC.

The J gene is TRBJ2-1, the V gene TRBV19; 8 bases align to TRBD1. The CDR3 length is 18 residues. The junction had 12 bases not matched to a gene; V was cut back by 3 bases and J by 2 bases. Germline loops: CDR1 LNHDA, CDR2 SQIVND (reference sequence). The CDR3 loop is CASSIGIQGAGTYNEQFF. CDR3 nucleotide sequence: TGTGCCAGTAGTATTGGGATCCAGGGGGCCGGAACCTACAATGAGCAGTTCTTC.

This chain connects TRBV4-1 to TRBJ1-6, with D unclear. Trimming stripped 1 base from V and 4 bases from J, with 11 bases between. The CDR3 sequence is 16 residues long. CDR1 MGHRA and CDR2 YSYEKL come from the germline V gene. The CDR3 bases are TGCGCCAGCAGCCAAGGCTCGCGACCGTATAATTCACCCCTCCACTTT. Its protein product is CASSQGSRPYNSPLHF.

This chain uses TRBV4-3 with TRBJ1-5, with a weak D call TRBD1 (6 bases). V lost 0 bases and J lost 2, with 11 bases in between. In germline, CDR1 is LGHNA, CDR2 YSLEER. The CDR3 spans 16 residues. The DNA for the CDR3 is TGCGCCAGCAGCCAAGAATACAGGGCGGGCAATCAGCCCCAGCATTTT. It specifies CASSQEYRAGNQPQHF.

The V and J genes are TRBV28 and TRBJ2-7; TRBD1 matches 8 bases. With V trimmed by 11 bases and J by 2 bases, 8 bases remained unmatched. The CDR3 has 13 amino acids. The V gene's germline CDR1 is MDHEN and CDR2 SYDVKM. The CDR3 reads CAAGQGGTYEQYF. The CDR3 coding sequence is TGTGCCGCCGGACAGGGAGGTACCTACGAGCAGTACTTC.

In its sample, this clone was seen once. Other nucleotide sequences in the sample specify the same CDR3. V and J are TRBV28 and TRBJ1-4; the D is unclear. The CDR3 covers 15 residues. Trimming left V 1 base short and J 7 bases short, with 13 bases between. Germline CDR1 is MDHEN and CDR2 is SYDVKM. The CDR3 region is CASSLFGGLGEKLFF. Written as DNA, the CDR3 is TGTGCCAGCAGTTTATTCGGAGGCTTGGGTGAAAAACTGTTTTTT.

This clone was found once. The rearrangement links TRBV5-4 to TRBJ2-1; 9 positions agree with TRBD1. CDR1 SGHNT and CDR2 YYREEE come from the germline V gene (reference sequence). After removal of 5 bases from V and 7 bases from J, the junction contained 10 bases not matched to a gene. The CDR3 extends over 15 amino acids. This CDR3 is CASRTDRGAYNEQFF. CDR3 DNA sequence: TGTGCCAGCAGAACGGACAGGGGCGCATATAATGAGCAGTTCTTC.

A note on this clone: The same CDR3 also results from other DNA sequences found in this sample. The chain is built from TRBV7-2 and TRBJ1-5, with D possibly TRBD1 on 6 matching bases. Trimming cost V 3 bases and J 4 bases, with 7 bases left between them. CDR1 is SGHTA and CDR2 is FQGNSA in the germline V gene. CDR3 length: 13 amino acids. The CDR3 sequence: CASSLDRNQPQHF. CDR3 DNA: TGTGCCAGCAGCTTGGACAGAAATCAGCCCCAGCATTTT.